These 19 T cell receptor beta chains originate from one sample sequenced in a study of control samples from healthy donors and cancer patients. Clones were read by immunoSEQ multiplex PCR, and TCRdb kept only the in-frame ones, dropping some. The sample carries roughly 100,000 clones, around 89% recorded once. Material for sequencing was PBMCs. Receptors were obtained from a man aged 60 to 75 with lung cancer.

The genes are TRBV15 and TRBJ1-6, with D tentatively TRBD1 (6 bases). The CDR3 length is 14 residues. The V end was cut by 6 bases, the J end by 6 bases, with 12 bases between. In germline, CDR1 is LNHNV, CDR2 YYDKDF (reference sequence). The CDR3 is CATSAWTANSPLHF. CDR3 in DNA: TGTGCCACCAGTGCTTGGACAGCTAATTCACCCCTCCACTTT.

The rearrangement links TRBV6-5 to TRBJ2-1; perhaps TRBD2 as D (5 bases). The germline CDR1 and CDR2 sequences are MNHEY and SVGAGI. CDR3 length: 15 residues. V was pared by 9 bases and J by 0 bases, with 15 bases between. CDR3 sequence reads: CASWTVPSSYNEQFF. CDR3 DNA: TGTGCCAGTTGGACTGTTCCGAGCTCCTACAATGAGCAGTTCTTC.

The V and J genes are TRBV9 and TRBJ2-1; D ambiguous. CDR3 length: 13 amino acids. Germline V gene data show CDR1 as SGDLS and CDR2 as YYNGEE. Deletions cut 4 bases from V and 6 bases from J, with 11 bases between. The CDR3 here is CASSRALGNEQFF. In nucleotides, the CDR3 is TGTGCCAGCAGCCGGGCTTTGGGCAATGAGCAGTTCTTC.

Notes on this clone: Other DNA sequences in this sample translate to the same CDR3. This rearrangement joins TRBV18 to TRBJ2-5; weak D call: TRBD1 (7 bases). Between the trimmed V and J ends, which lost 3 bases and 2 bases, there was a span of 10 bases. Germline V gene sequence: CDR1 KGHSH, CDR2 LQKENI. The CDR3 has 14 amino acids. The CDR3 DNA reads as TGTGCCAGCTCACCGGCAGGGGGGCAAGAGACCCAGTACTTC. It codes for CASSPAGGQETQYF.

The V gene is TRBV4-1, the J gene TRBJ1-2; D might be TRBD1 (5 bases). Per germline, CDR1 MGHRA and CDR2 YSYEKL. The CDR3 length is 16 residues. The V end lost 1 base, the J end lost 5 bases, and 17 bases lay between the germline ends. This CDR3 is CASSQAGRRDLYGYTF. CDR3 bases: TGCGCCAGCAGCCAAGCGGGCAGGCGGGACCTATATGGCTACACCTTC.

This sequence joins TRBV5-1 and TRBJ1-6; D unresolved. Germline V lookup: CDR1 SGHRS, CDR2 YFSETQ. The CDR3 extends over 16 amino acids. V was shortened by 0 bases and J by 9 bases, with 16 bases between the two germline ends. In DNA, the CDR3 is TGCGCCAGCAGCTTGGAGTTTGGGGATGCGGGTTCACCCCTCCACTTT. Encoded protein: CASSLEFGDAGSPLHF.

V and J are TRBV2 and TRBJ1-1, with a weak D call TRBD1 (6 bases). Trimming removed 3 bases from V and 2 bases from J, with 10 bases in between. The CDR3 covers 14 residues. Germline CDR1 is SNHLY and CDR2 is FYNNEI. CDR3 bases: TGTGCCAGCAGTGACAGGGGCCCAAACACTGAAGCTTTCTTT. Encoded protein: CASSDRGPNTEAFF. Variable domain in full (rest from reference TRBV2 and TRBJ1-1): EPEVTQTPSHQVTQMGQEVILRCVPISNHLYFYWYRQILGQKVEFLVSFYNNEISEKSEIFDDQFSVERPDGSNFTLKIRSTKLEDSAMYFCASSDRGPNTEAFFGQGTRLTVV.

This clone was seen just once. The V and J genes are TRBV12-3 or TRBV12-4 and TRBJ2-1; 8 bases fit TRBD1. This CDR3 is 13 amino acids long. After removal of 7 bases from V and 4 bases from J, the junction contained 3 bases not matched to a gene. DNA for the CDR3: TGTGCCAGCAATCAGGGGGCGTACAATGAGCAGTTCTTC. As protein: CASNQGAYNEQFF.

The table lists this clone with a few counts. For the CDR3, the DNA is TGTGCCAGCAGCTTGGCTTGGACAGGGGATGGCTACACCTTC. Translated, it gives CASSLAWTGDGYTF. This chain links TRBV5-6 with TRBJ1-2; 9 nucleotides line up with TRBD1. V shed 0 bases, J shed 6 bases, and the junction held 3 bases outside the gene matches. Germline lookup yields CDR1 SGHDT and CDR2 YYEEEE. The CDR3 consists of 14 residues.

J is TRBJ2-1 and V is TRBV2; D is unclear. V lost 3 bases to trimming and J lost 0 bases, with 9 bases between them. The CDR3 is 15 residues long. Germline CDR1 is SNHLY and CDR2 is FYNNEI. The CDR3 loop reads CASSEALISYNEQFF. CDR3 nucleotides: TGTGCCAGCAGTGAGGCCCTAATCTCCTACAATGAGCAGTTCTTC.

The CDR3 bases are TGCGCCAGCAGCCCGCAGGGGTCTAATTCACCCCTCCACTTT. As protein: CASSPQGSNSPLHF. The gene calls are TRBV4-1 and TRBJ1-6; D is perhaps TRBD1 (6 bases). The CDR3 consists of 14 residues. CDR1 is MGHRA and CDR2 is YSYEKL in the germline V gene. The V end lost 4 bases, the J end lost 6 bases, and 10 bases lay between the germline ends.

The CDR3 region is CASSRAETTDTQYF. The CDR3 DNA reads as TGCGCCAGCAGCAGAGCGGAAACCACAGATACGCAGTATTTT. The chain links TRBV5-1 to TRBJ2-3; D possibly corresponds to TRBD2 (5 bases). Trimming cost V 4 bases and J 2 bases, with 11 bases left between them. Germline CDR1 is SGHRS and CDR2 is YFSETQ. The CDR3 covers 14 residues.

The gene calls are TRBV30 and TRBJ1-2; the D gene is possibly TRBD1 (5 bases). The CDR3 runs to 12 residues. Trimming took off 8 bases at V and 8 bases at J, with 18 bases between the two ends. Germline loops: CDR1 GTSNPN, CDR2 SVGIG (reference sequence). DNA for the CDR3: TGTGCCCGAGGGGAGGGATGGGAGGGCTACACCTTC. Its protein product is CARGEGWEGYTF.

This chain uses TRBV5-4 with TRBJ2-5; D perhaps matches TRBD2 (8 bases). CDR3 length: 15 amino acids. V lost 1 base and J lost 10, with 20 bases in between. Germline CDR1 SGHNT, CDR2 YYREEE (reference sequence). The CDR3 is CASSLRGTAGVYQYF. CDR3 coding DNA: TGTGCCAGCAGCTTGCGAGGGACAGCGGGGGTTTACCAGTACTTC.

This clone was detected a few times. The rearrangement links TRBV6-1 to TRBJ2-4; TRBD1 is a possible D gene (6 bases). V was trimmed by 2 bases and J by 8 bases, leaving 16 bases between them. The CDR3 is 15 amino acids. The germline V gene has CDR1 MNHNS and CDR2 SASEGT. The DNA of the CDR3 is TGTGCCAGCAGTGAATGGGCAGGGGAGAGGGACATTCAGTACTTC. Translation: CASSEWAGERDIQYF.

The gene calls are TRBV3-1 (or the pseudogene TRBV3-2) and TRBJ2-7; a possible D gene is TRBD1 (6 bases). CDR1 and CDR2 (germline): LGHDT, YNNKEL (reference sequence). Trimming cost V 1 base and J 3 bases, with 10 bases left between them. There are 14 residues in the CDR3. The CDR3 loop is CASSQAPGDYEQYV. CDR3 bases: TGTGCCAGCAGCCAAGCCCCAGGGGACTACGAGCAGTACGTC.

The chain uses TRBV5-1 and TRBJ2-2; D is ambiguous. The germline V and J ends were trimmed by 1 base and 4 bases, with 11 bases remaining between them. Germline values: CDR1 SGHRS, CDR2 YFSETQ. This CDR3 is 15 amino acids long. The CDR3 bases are TGCGCCAGCAGCTTGAGCCCCGGCGGCACCGGGGAGCTGTTTTTT. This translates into CASSLSPGGTGELFF.

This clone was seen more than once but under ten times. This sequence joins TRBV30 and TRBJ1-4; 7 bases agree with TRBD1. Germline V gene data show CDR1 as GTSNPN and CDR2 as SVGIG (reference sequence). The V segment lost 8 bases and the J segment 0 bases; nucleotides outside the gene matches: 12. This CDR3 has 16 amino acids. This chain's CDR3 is CASTGTARSTNEKLFF. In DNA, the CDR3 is TGTGCCAGCACTGGGACAGCCAGGTCAACTAATGAAAAACTGTTTTTT.

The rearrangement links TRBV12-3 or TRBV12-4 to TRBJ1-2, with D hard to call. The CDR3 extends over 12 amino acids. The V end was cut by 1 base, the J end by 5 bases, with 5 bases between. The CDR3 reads CASSLGIYGYTF. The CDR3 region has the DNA TGTGCCAGCAGTTTAGGTATTTATGGCTACACCTTC.